The 25 T cell receptor beta chains listed next were all sequenced from one sample in a study of OX40 agonist ivuxolimab in advanced cancers. Sequenced by immunoSEQ multiplex PCR; TCRdb stores in-frame clones only, minus some. The sample has 70,000 or so clones; around 90% are singletons. The sample consisted of CD4+ or CD8+ T cells sorted from blood, taken in a trial of the OX40 agonist ivuxolimab. Every receptor here comes from an adult with an advanced solid tumor such as melanoma, head and neck, liver or kidney cancer.

V is TRBV10-2 and J is TRBJ2-1, with D unclear. V lost 10 bases to trimming and J lost 2 bases, with 12 bases between them. Per the germline V gene, CDR1 is WSHSY and CDR2 is SAAADI. CDR3 length: 13 amino acids. CDR3 nucleotides: TGCGCCACAGTAGGGCCCCCCTACAATGAGCAGTTCTTC. Translated, it gives CATVGPPYNEQFF.

The chain has TRBV5-5 and TRBJ1-2; D unresolved. Germline V lookup: CDR1 SGHKS, CDR2 YYEKEE (reference sequence). The CDR3 is 14 amino acids. The V end was cut by 0 bases, the J end by 0 bases, with 6 bases between. The CDR3 DNA reads TGTGCCAGCAGCTTGGTCAAGACTAACTATGGCTACACCTTC. Its protein product is CASSLVKTNYGYTF.

The V and J genes are TRBV29-1 and TRBJ1-1; D gene ambiguous. Trimming pared 4 bases from V and 8 bases from J, leaving 5 bases between. The CDR3 is 9 amino acids. Looked up from germline, CDR1 is SQVTM and CDR2 is ANQGSEA. CDR3 residues: CSVAGEAFF. The CDR3, as DNA: TGCAGCGTTGCCGGGGAAGCTTTCTTT.

A word on this clone: At one boundary the junction diverges from the germline segment, which might be a read error. This chain connects TRBV7-7 to TRBJ2-7; weak D call: TRBD1 (5 bases). Germline V CDR1 and CDR2: SSHAT, FNYEAQ (reference sequence). The CDR3 loop spans 15 amino acids. CDR3 residues: CASSLGPGQGYEQYF. The CDR3 region has the DNA TGTGCTAGCAGCTTAGGCCCAGGGCAAGGCTACGAGCAGTACTTC.

The chain couples TRBV5-6 to TRBJ1-5; unclear D gene. The germline CDR1 and CDR2 sequences are SGHDT and YYEEEE. Trimming left V 2 bases short and J 0 bases short, with 9 bases between. CDR3 length equals 15 residues. This CDR3 is CASSFATDSNQPQHF. CDR3 in DNA: TGTGCCAGCAGCTTCGCGACGGATAGCAATCAGCCCCAGCATTTT.

The chain couples TRBV27 to TRBJ2-3; D is possibly TRBD1 (6 bases). From germline, CDR1 is MNHEY and CDR2 SMNVEV (reference sequence). The V end was cut by 2 bases, the J end by 2 bases, with 17 bases between. The CDR3 covers 17 residues. This chain's CDR3 is CASSLPPRDTDTDTQYF. DNA for the CDR3: TGTGCCAGCAGTTTACCCCCCCGGGACACAGACACAGATACGCAGTATTTT.

The chain links TRBV9 to TRBJ2-1, with 13 bases aligning to TRBD2. V shed 4 bases, J shed 2 bases, and the junction held 6 bases outside the gene matches. Germline V gene data show CDR1 as SGDLS and CDR2 as YYNGEE. The CDR3 runs 17 residues. CDR3 coding DNA: TGTGCCAGCAGCCACAGGACTAGCGGGGGAGCCTACAATGAGCAGTTCTTC. Protein sequence: CASSHRTSGGAYNEQFF.

The chain recombines TRBV29-1 with TRBJ1-2; D may be TRBD1 (6 bases). CDR3 size: 12 residues. Trimming took off 5 bases at V and 7 bases at J, with 14 bases between the two ends. Germline CDR1 is SQVTM and CDR2 is ANQGSEA. CDR3 nucleotide sequence: TGCAGCGTTCTGTCGACAGGAGTTGGCTACACCTTC. Translated: CSVLSTGVGYTF.

This clone was seen once. The chain uses TRBV5-1 and TRBJ1-1, with a tentative D call TRBD1 (5 bases). The CDR3 has 16 amino acids. Trimming took off 2 bases at V and 0 bases at J, with 14 bases between the two ends. CDR1 and CDR2 from the germline V gene are SGHRS and YFSETQ. The CDR3, as DNA: TGCGCCAGCAGCTTCAGGGTTACTGACATGAACACTGAAGCTTTCTTT. Protein: CASSFRVTDMNTEAFF.

This clone occurred a few times. The chain has TRBV9 and TRBJ1-1, with D perhaps matching TRBD1 (6 bases). CDR3 length: 13 residues. Trimming left V 0 bases short and J 6 bases short, with 9 bases between. In germline, CDR1 is SGDLS, CDR2 YYNGEE. CDR3 in amino acids: CASSVGPGAEAFF. In DNA form, the CDR3 reads TGTGCCAGCAGCGTAGGACCAGGGGCTGAAGCTTTCTTT.

This rearrangement joins TRBV7-9 to TRBJ2-5; D not certain. The V gene lost 3 bases and the J gene lost 1 base, with 9 bases spanning the gap. This CDR3 is built from 14 residues. The V gene's germline CDR1 is SEHNR and CDR2 FQNEAQ (reference sequence). The CDR3: CASSLESVQETQYF. CDR3 sequence (DNA): TGTGCCAGCAGCTTGGAGTCGGTCCAAGAGACCCAGTACTTC.

The rearrangement links TRBV7-9 to TRBJ1-1, with unresolved D. CDR1 and CDR2 (germline): SEHNR, FQNEAQ (reference sequence). V was pared by 4 bases and J by 0 bases, with 12 bases between. The CDR3 loop spans 15 amino acids. CDR3 nucleotides: TGTGCCAGCAGCTCGGAAAAAGCAATGAACACTGAAGCTTTCTTT. It specifies CASSSEKAMNTEAFF.

V is TRBV6-1 and J is TRBJ1-6; D ambiguous. This CDR3 is 15 amino acids long. The ends were cut back, 1 base at V and 3 bases at J, with 7 bases in the middle. Germline V gene sequence: CDR1 MNHNS, CDR2 SASEGT. The CDR3 loop is CASSEDSVYNSPLHF. CDR3 in DNA: TGTGCCAGCAGTGAAGACAGCGTCTATAATTCACCCCTCCACTTT.

The CDR3 nucleotides read TGTGCCAACCGTAGGACAGGGGAGGTTGGGGACAGCTACACCTTC. Its protein is CANRRTGEVGDSYTF. This chain links TRBV10-3 with TRBJ1-2, with 9 bases identical to TRBD1. Germline CDR1 reads ENHRY; CDR2 reads SYGVKD. This CDR3 spans 15 amino acids. The trim removed 10 bases at V and 9 bases at J, leaving 18 bases unmatched.

CDR3 sequence reads: CASSFGTDLQETQYF. The DNA for the CDR3 is TGTGCCAGTAGTTTCGGGACGGACCTACAAGAGACCCAGTACTTC. The chain uses TRBV19 and TRBJ2-5, with D perhaps given as TRBD1 or TRBD2 (5 bases each). The CDR3 loop spans 15 amino acids. With 5 bases removed from V and 2 bases from J, the gap between germline ends came to 15 bases. The germline V gene encodes CDR1 LNHDA and CDR2 SQIVND (reference sequence).

The rearrangement links TRBV5-1 to TRBJ2-1; a weak D match, TRBD1 (5 bases). V was shortened by 4 bases and J by 6 bases, with 14 bases between the two germline ends. Germline-derived CDR1 and CDR2 are SGHRS and YFSETQ. This CDR3 contains 14 residues. CDR3 amino acids: CASSAVLGVNEQFF. The CDR3 coding sequence is TGCGCCAGCAGCGCAGTATTAGGGGTCAATGAGCAGTTCTTC.

Here the CDR3 reads CASGDRGQRNTEAFF. The CDR3 DNA sequence: TGTGCCAGCGGCGACAGGGGGCAGAGAAACACTGAAGCTTTCTTT. The rearrangement uses TRBV5-8 and TRBJ1-1; 10 bases align to TRBD1. V was pared by 7 bases and J by 2 bases, with 8 bases of the junction left unmatched. Germline CDR1 is SGHTS and CDR2 is YDEGEE. This CDR3 spans 15 amino acids.

This clone was detected only once. V gene TRBV11-1 combines with J gene TRBJ2-4, with 7 bases identical to TRBD2. The CDR3 loop spans 17 amino acids. Germline-derived CDR1 and CDR2 are SGHAT and FQDESV (reference sequence). The junction had 8 bases not matched to a gene; V was cut back by 0 bases and J by 3 bases. This chain's CDR3 is CASSLAEGGFGKNIQYF. CDR3 nucleotides: TGTGCCAGCAGCTTAGCGGAGGGAGGGTTTGGCAAAAACATTCAGTACTTC. The entire variable domain, with the rest obtained from reference TRBV11-1 and TRBJ2-4, is as follows: EAEVAQSPRYKITEKSQAVAFWCDPISGHATLYWYRQILGQGPELLVQFQDESVVDDSQLPKDRFSAERLKGVDSTLKIQPAELGDSAMYLCASSLAEGGFGKNIQYFGAGTRLSVL.

The genes are TRBV7-8 and TRBJ1-1; D is uncertain. Germline V gene sequence: CDR1 SGHVS, CDR2 FQNEAQ. The germline V and J ends were trimmed by 2 bases and 5 bases, with 12 bases remaining between them. CDR3 size: 14 residues. The CDR3 DNA reads as TGTGCCAGCAGCTTACGGGTAGATTGGACTGAAGCTTTCTTT. Protein sequence: CASSLRVDWTEAFF.

The CDR3 coding sequence is TGTGCCAGCAGTTTATCGTTTTCTTCGGGGGGTGGCTATGGCTACACCTTC. Amino acids: CASSLSFSSGGGYGYTF. The J gene is TRBJ1-2, the V gene TRBV27; perhaps TRBD1 as D (5 bases). V was shortened by 0 bases and J by 4 bases, with 18 bases between the two germline ends. The CDR3 is made up of 17 amino acids. Germline V gives CDR1 MNHEY, CDR2 SMNVEV (reference sequence).

The chain uses TRBV7-7 and TRBJ2-3, with D hard to call. V lost 1 base and J lost 1, with 12 bases in between. Germline-derived CDR1 and CDR2 are SSHAT and FNYEAQ (reference sequence). The CDR3 consists of 16 residues. As DNA, the CDR3 is TGTGCCAGCAGCTTAGAGTCGGGTGAGGGCACAGATACGCAGTATTTT. Translation gives CASSLESGEGTDTQYF. Supplemented by reference TRBV7-7 and TRBJ2-3, the full variable domain reads GAGVSQSPRYKVTKRGQDVTLRCDPISSHATLYWYQQALGQGPEFLTYFNYEAQPDKSGLPSDRFSAERPEGSISTLTIQRTEQRDSAMYRCASSLESGEGTDTQYFGPGTRLTVL.

V and J are TRBV7-2 and TRBJ2-7; D remains ambiguous. V was pared by 5 bases and J by 13 bases, with 21 bases between. Germline assignment: CDR1 SGHTA and CDR2 FQGNSA. The CDR3 spans 13 residues. Here the CDR3 reads CASSTVPSPPFYF. The CDR3 DNA follows: TGTGCCAGCAGCACCGTTCCCTCCCCTCCCTTCTACTTC. Complete variable domain (other parts from reference TRBV7-2 and TRBJ2-7): GAGVSQSPSNKVTEKGKDVELRCDPISGHTALYWYRQSLGQGLEFLIYFQGNSAPDKSGLPSDRFSAERTGGSVSTLTIQRTQQEDSAVYLCASSTVPSPPFYFGPGTRLTVT.

The chain links TRBV11-2 to TRBJ1-5, with 8 bases fitting TRBD1. CDR1 is SGHAT and CDR2 is FQNNGV in the germline V gene. Losses at the gene ends were 5 bases for V and 7 bases for J; bases not matched to a gene: 7. The CDR3 contains 14 residues. The CDR3 DNA sequence: TGTGCCAGCAGCCCGACAGGGGCGGGACAGCCCCAGCATTTT. Residues: CASSPTGAGQPQHF.

V is TRBV13 and J is TRBJ1-2, with 7 bases that match TRBD1. Germline CDR1 is PRHDT and CDR2 is FYEKMQ (reference sequence). The CDR3 spans 17 residues. With 5 bases clipped from V and 2 bases from J, the junction kept 14 bases outside the gene matches. CDR3 in amino acids: CASSGVGTDTLNYGYTF. DNA for the CDR3: TGTGCCAGCAGCGGCGTAGGGACAGACACTTTAAACTATGGCTACACCTTC.

The rearrangement uses TRBV27 and TRBJ2-7; possible D gene TRBD1, 5 bases. Germline V gives CDR1 MNHEY, CDR2 SMNVEV (reference sequence). Trimming removed 4 bases at V and 2 bases at J, with 12 bases between. The CDR3 sequence is 14 residues long. The CDR3: CASSSFDRAYEQYF. As DNA, the CDR3 is TGTGCCAGCAGTTCCTTCGACAGAGCCTACGAGCAGTACTTC.